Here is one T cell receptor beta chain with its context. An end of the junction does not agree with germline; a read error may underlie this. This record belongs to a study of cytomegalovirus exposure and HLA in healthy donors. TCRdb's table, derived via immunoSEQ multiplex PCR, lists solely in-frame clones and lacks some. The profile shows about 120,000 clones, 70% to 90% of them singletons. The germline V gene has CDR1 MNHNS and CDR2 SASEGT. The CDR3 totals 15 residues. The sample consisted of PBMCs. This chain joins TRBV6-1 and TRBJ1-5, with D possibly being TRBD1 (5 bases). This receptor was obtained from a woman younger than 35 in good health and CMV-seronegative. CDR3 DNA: TGTGTCAGCAGTGAACTGGCAGGGCGCGATCAGCCCCAGCATTTT. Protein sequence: CVSSELAGRDQPQHF.